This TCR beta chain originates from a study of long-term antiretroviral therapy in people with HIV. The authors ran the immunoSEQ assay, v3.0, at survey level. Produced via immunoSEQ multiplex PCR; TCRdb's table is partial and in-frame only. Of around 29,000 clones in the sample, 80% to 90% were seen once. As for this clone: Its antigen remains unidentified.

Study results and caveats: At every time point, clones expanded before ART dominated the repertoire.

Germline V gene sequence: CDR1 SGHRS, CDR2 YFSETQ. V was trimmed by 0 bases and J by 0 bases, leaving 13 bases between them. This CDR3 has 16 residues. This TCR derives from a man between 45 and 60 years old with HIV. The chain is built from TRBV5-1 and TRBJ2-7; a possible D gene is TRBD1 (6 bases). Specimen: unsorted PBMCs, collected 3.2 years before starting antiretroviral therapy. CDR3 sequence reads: CASSLARTASSYEQYF. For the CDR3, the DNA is TGCGCCAGCAGCTTGGCCCGGACAGCGAGCTCCTACGAGCAGTACTTC.